Listed below are T cell receptor beta chains from one sample, sequenced in a study of OX40 agonist ivuxolimab in advanced cancers. The repertoire was sequenced with immunoSEQ multiplex PCR; TCRdb's copy has only in-frame clones and lacks some. The sample has 60,000 or so clones; roughly nine tenths are singletons. Here the sequenced sample was CD4+ or CD8+ T cells sorted from blood, taken in a trial of the OX40 agonist ivuxolimab. Source of these receptors: an adult with an advanced solid tumor such as melanoma, head and neck, liver or kidney cancer. Both conserved end residues are part of each CDR3. Each record gives: clone size, CDR3 length, D gene, J gene, V gene, CDR3 DNA, CDR3 protein. A D gene is named only where the DNA matches it firmly. Expanded clones get a size class; other rows say once, few or many, or leave the size out.

clone_size: NA
cdr3_length: 9
d_call: NA
j_call: TRBJ1-6
v_call: TRBV28
cdr3_nt: TGTGCCAGCAGTTTTCCCCTCCACTTT
cdr3_aa: CASSFPLHF

clone_size: NA
cdr3_length: 16
d_call: NA
j_call: TRBJ2-1
v_call: TRBV11-1
cdr3_nt: TGTGCCAGCAGTACCTCCGGGGCCGGGTCCTACAATGAGCAGTTCTTC
cdr3_aa: CASSTSGAGSYNEQFF

clone_size: NA
cdr3_length: 15
d_call: NA
j_call: TRBJ2-1
v_call: TRBV11-1
cdr3_nt: TGTGCCAGCAGTCAAGACGGGGCGACCTACAATGAGCAGTTCTTC
cdr3_aa: CASSQDGATYNEQFF

clone_size: NA
cdr3_length: 15
d_call: NA
j_call: TRBJ1-2
v_call: TRBV6-6
cdr3_nt: TGTGCCAGCAGTTACGCACTACAGGCTAACTATGGCTACACCTTC
cdr3_aa: CASSYALQANYGYTF

clone_size: NA
cdr3_length: 15
d_call: TRBD1
j_call: TRBJ1-5
v_call: TRBV19
cdr3_nt: TGTGCCAGTAGTTACTCGGACAGGGAGCACCAGCCCCAGCATTTT
cdr3_aa: CASSYSDREHQPQHF

clone_size: NA
cdr3_length: 14
d_call: TRBD1
j_call: TRBJ2-5
v_call: TRBV5-1
cdr3_nt: TGCGCCAGCAGCAAGGGGACAGGGGAAGAGACCCAGTACTTC
cdr3_aa: CASSKGTGEETQYF

clone_size: NA
cdr3_length: 15
d_call: TRBD2
j_call: TRBJ2-7
v_call: TRBV6-6
cdr3_nt: TGTGCCATCATGGGCTCGACTAGCGGGAGCTCCGAGCAGTACTTC
cdr3_aa: CAIMGSTSGSSEQYF

clone_size: NA
cdr3_length: 15
d_call: NA
j_call: TRBJ1-1
v_call: TRBV28
cdr3_nt: TGTGCCAGCAGCCCAACAGGGAGCGGCCTCCAACGAGCTTTCTTT
cdr3_aa: CASSPTGSGLQRAFF

clone_size: few
cdr3_length: 13
d_call: NA
j_call: TRBJ2-6
v_call: TRBV18
cdr3_nt: TGTGCCAGCTCACCGTCCGGGGCCAACGTCCTGACTTTC
cdr3_aa: CASSPSGANVLTF

clone_size: NA
cdr3_length: 15
d_call: NA
j_call: TRBJ1-5
v_call: TRBV19
cdr3_nt: TGTGCCAGTAGTAAAGGGGGGGCTCGCAATCAGCCCCAGCATTTT
cdr3_aa: CASSKGGARNQPQHF

clone_size: NA
cdr3_length: 13
d_call: NA
j_call: TRBJ1-1
v_call: TRBV6-5
cdr3_nt: TGTGCCAGCAGTTACGTAGGGAATGGTGAAGCTTTCTTT
cdr3_aa: CASSYVGNGEAFF

clone_size: NA
cdr3_length: 15
d_call: TRBD1
j_call: TRBJ2-3
v_call: TRBV6-5
cdr3_nt: TGTGCCAGCAGTCAGACAGGGGGATTATTAGATACGCAGTATTTT
cdr3_aa: CASSQTGGLLDTQYF

clone_size: once
cdr3_length: 18
d_call: TRBD2
j_call: TRBJ2-1
v_call: TRBV7-2
cdr3_nt: TGTGCCAGCAGCTTAGGCCACGCGGGACTAGCGGGAGCTGATGAGCAGTTCTTC
cdr3_aa: CASSLGHAGLAGADEQFF

clone_size: NA
cdr3_length: 16
d_call: NA
j_call: TRBJ1-4
v_call: TRBV5-6
cdr3_nt: TGTGCCAGCAGCTTGGGGCGAGGGGGAGAAGGTGAAAAACTGTTTTTT
cdr3_aa: CASSLGRGGEGEKLFF

clone_size: NA
cdr3_length: 16
d_call: NA
j_call: TRBJ2-1
v_call: TRBV18
cdr3_nt: TGTGCCAGCTCACCACCGTCTGTAACGTCCGGCAATGAGCAGTTCTTC
cdr3_aa: CASSPPSVTSGNEQFF

clone_size: NA
cdr3_length: 14
d_call: NA
j_call: TRBJ2-7
v_call: TRBV5-1
cdr3_nt: TGCGCCAGCAGCTTGCGAGACAGATCCTACGAGCAGTACTTC
cdr3_aa: CASSLRDRSYEQYF

clone_size: NA
cdr3_length: 11
d_call: NA
j_call: TRBJ2-7
v_call: TRBV28
cdr3_nt: TGTGCCAGCATTGGAAACTACGAGCAGTACTTC
cdr3_aa: CASIGNYEQYF

clone_size: NA
cdr3_length: 14
d_call: TRBD2
j_call: TRBJ2-3
v_call: TRBV12-5
cdr3_nt: TGCGCTAGTGGTTCGGGACTAGCGGGAGATACGCAGTATTTT
cdr3_aa: CASGSGLAGDTQYF

clone_size: NA
cdr3_length: 15
d_call: NA
j_call: TRBJ2-6
v_call: TRBV2
cdr3_nt: TGTGCCAGCAGTGAAGGAGGAGCTGGGGCCAACGTCCTGACTTTC
cdr3_aa: CASSEGGAGANVLTF

clone_size: NA
cdr3_length: 15
d_call: NA
j_call: TRBJ1-5
v_call: TRBV6-5
cdr3_nt: TGTGCCAGCAGTTACCTGACTGTTAGCAATCAGCCCCAGCATTTT
cdr3_aa: CASSYLTVSNQPQHF

clone_size: NA
cdr3_length: 13
d_call: TRBD1
j_call: TRBJ2-7
v_call: TRBV6-6
cdr3_nt: TGTGCCAGCAGTTACTCGACAGGGCCCGAGCAGTACTTC
cdr3_aa: CASSYSTGPEQYF

clone_size: NA
cdr3_length: 12
d_call: NA
j_call: TRBJ1-4
v_call: TRBV30
cdr3_nt: TGTGCCTGGAGCCCCAGGGGTGAAAAACTGTTTTTT
cdr3_aa: CAWSPRGEKLFF

clone_size: NA
cdr3_length: 17
d_call: NA
j_call: TRBJ2-3
v_call: TRBV14
cdr3_nt: TGTGCCAGCAGCCAAGATTGGGGGGGCCGGAGCACAGATACGCAGTATTTT
cdr3_aa: CASSQDWGGRSTDTQYF

clone_size: NA
cdr3_length: 13
d_call: NA
j_call: TRBJ1-3
v_call: TRBV7-8
cdr3_nt: TGTGCCAGCAGCTTAGGGGGCGGCAACACCATATATTTT
cdr3_aa: CASSLGGGNTIYF

clone_size: NA
cdr3_length: 12
d_call: NA
j_call: TRBJ1-4
v_call: TRBV5-1
cdr3_nt: TGCGCCAGCAGCTTGGGGGGTGAAAAACTGTTTTTT
cdr3_aa: CASSLGGEKLFF

clone_size: NA
cdr3_length: 15
d_call: TRBD1
j_call: TRBJ1-6
v_call: TRBV15
cdr3_nt: TGTGCCACCAGCATTCGGGACAGGCCGAATTCACCCCTCCACTTT
cdr3_aa: CATSIRDRPNSPLHF

clone_size: NA
cdr3_length: 17
d_call: NA
j_call: TRBJ2-6
v_call: TRBV2
cdr3_nt: TGTGCCAGCAGTAACGGCGATAGGAGGTCTGGGGCCAACGTCCTGACTTTC
cdr3_aa: CASSNGDRRSGANVLTF

clone_size: many
cdr3_length: 14
d_call: TRBD2
j_call: TRBJ2-7
v_call: TRBV30
cdr3_nt: TGTGCCTGGAGTCCACCGGGAGGACACTACGAGCAGTACTTC
cdr3_aa: CAWSPPGGHYEQYF

clone_size: NA
cdr3_length: 14
d_call: TRBD2
j_call: TRBJ2-4
v_call: TRBV2
cdr3_nt: TGTGCCAGCAGCTACGTGCCCGGCGGGGGCATTCAGTACTTC
cdr3_aa: CASSYVPGGGIQYF

clone_size: many
cdr3_length: 14
d_call: NA
j_call: TRBJ1-6
v_call: TRBV2
cdr3_nt: TGTGCCAGCAGGCCTACGGGGGTTAATTCACCCCTCCACTTT
cdr3_aa: CASRPTGVNSPLHF

clone_size: NA
cdr3_length: 14
d_call: TRBD2
j_call: TRBJ2-7
v_call: TRBV27
cdr3_nt: TGTGCCAGCAGTTTAGGACTAGCGGCCTACGAGCAGTACTTC
cdr3_aa: CASSLGLAAYEQYF

clone_size: NA
cdr3_length: 13
d_call: NA
j_call: TRBJ1-1
v_call: TRBV7-9
cdr3_nt: TGTGCCAGCAGCTTGGAAGGGAACACTGAAGCTTTCTTT
cdr3_aa: CASSLEGNTEAFF

clone_size: NA
cdr3_length: 14
d_call: TRBD2
j_call: TRBJ2-4
v_call: TRBV7-9
cdr3_nt: TGTGCCAGCACTGGGACTACCGCGACAAACATTCAGTACTTC
cdr3_aa: CASTGTTATNIQYF

clone_size: NA
cdr3_length: 15
d_call: NA
j_call: TRBJ2-1
v_call: TRBV7-8
cdr3_nt: TGTGCCAGCAGCCCCCAGACAGCGACCTACAATGAGCAGTTCTTC
cdr3_aa: CASSPQTATYNEQFF

clone_size: once
cdr3_length: 16
d_call: TRBD2
j_call: TRBJ2-3
v_call: TRBV5-1
cdr3_nt: TGCGCCAGCAGCCCTCCCGGACTAGCGGGAGGAGGTACGCAGTATTTT
cdr3_aa: CASSPPGLAGGGTQYF

clone_size: few
cdr3_length: 13
d_call: NA
j_call: TRBJ1-1
v_call: TRBV5-1
cdr3_nt: TGCGCCAGCAGCTATCCGGGGAACACTGAAGCTTTCTTT
cdr3_aa: CASSYPGNTEAFF

clone_size: NA
cdr3_length: 12
d_call: NA
j_call: TRBJ2-7
v_call: TRBV14
cdr3_nt: TGTGCCAGCAGCCAGACGCGCTACGAGCAGTACTTC
cdr3_aa: CASSQTRYEQYF

clone_size: once
cdr3_length: 21
d_call: NA
j_call: TRBJ2-6
v_call: TRBV4-2
cdr3_nt: TGTGCCAGCAGCCCGGGGCCTATGGGGGCGCAACCTCGCTCTGGGGCCAACGTCCTGACTTTC
cdr3_aa: CASSPGPMGAQPRSGANVLTF

clone_size: NA
cdr3_length: 15
d_call: NA
j_call: TRBJ2-1
v_call: TRBV28
cdr3_nt: TGTGCCAGCAACAAACGGCGGCAGATATACAATGAGCAGTTCTTC
cdr3_aa: CASNKRRQIYNEQFF

clone_size: once
cdr3_length: 12
d_call: NA
j_call: TRBJ2-7
v_call: TRBV29-1
cdr3_nt: TGCAGCGTCCGTCCGAGCTCCTACGAGCAGTACTTC
cdr3_aa: CSVRPSSYEQYF

clone_size: NA
cdr3_length: 14
d_call: TRBD2
j_call: TRBJ2-3
v_call: TRBV11-1
cdr3_nt: TGTGCCAGCAGCCCTAGCGGGCCCACAGATACGCAGTATTTT
cdr3_aa: CASSPSGPTDTQYF

clone_size: NA
cdr3_length: 14
d_call: NA
j_call: TRBJ2-5
v_call: TRBV9
cdr3_nt: TGTGCCAGCAGCGTAGGGAGTCGCCAAGAGACCCAGTACTTC
cdr3_aa: CASSVGSRQETQYF

clone_size: NA
cdr3_length: 13
d_call: TRBD1
j_call: TRBJ1-1
v_call: TRBV7-2
cdr3_nt: TGTGCCAGCAGCTTAGGTAGGGACAGGGCGGCTTTCTTT
cdr3_aa: CASSLGRDRAAFF

clone_size: NA
cdr3_length: 13
d_call: NA
j_call: TRBJ2-3
v_call: TRBV7-9
cdr3_nt: TGTGCCAGCAGCCAAGGGTACACAGATACGCAGTATTTT
cdr3_aa: CASSQGYTDTQYF

clone_size: NA
cdr3_length: 15
d_call: TRBD1
j_call: TRBJ2-5
v_call: TRBV5-1
cdr3_nt: TGCGCCAGCAGCTTGCCGCAGGGGGTTGGGGAGACCCAGTACTTC
cdr3_aa: CASSLPQGVGETQYF

clone_size: NA
cdr3_length: 15
d_call: NA
j_call: TRBJ2-1
v_call: TRBV19
cdr3_nt: TGTGCCAGTAGTCCTCAGAAGAGCTCCTACAATGAGCAGTTCTTC
cdr3_aa: CASSPQKSSYNEQFF

clone_size: once
cdr3_length: 17
d_call: TRBD1
j_call: TRBJ2-6
v_call: TRBV27
cdr3_nt: TGTGCCAGCCGCTCTCCGGGACAGGGCTCTGGGGCCAACGTCCTGACTTTC
cdr3_aa: CASRSPGQGSGANVLTF

clone_size: NA
cdr3_length: 11
d_call: NA
j_call: TRBJ2-3
v_call: TRBV20-1
cdr3_nt: TGCAGTGCGCGGCTAGCGGATACGCAGTATTTT
cdr3_aa: CSARLADTQYF

clone_size: NA
cdr3_length: 15
d_call: NA
j_call: TRBJ2-7
v_call: TRBV7-3
cdr3_nt: TGTGCCAGCAGCTTAACTGGAGGGGGCCCCTACGAGCAGTACTTC
cdr3_aa: CASSLTGGGPYEQYF

clone_size: NA
cdr3_length: 13
d_call: NA
j_call: TRBJ1-3
v_call: TRBV10-1
cdr3_nt: TGCGCCAGCAGGAACCCCGGAGAAAACACCATATATTTT
cdr3_aa: CASRNPGENTIYF